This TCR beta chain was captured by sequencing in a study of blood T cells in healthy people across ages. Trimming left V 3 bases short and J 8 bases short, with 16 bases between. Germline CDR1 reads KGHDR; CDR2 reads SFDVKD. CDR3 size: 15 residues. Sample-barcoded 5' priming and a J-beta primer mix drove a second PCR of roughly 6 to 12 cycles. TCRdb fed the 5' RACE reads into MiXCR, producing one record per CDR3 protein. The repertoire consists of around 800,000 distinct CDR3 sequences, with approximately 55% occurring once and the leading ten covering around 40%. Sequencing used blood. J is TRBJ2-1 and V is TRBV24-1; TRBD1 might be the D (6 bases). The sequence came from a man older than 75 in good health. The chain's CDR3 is CATSDQDSVKDEQFF. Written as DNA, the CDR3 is TGTGCCACCAGTGATCAGGACAGTGTTAAGGATGAGCAGTTCTTC.